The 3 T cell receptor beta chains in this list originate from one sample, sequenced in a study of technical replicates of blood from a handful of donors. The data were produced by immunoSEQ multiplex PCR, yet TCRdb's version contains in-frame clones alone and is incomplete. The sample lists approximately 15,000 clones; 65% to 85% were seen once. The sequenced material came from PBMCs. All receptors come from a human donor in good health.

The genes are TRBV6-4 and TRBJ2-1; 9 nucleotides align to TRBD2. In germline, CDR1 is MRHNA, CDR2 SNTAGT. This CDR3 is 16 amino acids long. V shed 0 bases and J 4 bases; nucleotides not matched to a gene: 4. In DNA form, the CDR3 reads TGTGCCAGCAGTGACTCGGGGACTAGCCCGTACAATGAGCAGTTCTTC. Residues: CASSDSGTSPYNEQFF.

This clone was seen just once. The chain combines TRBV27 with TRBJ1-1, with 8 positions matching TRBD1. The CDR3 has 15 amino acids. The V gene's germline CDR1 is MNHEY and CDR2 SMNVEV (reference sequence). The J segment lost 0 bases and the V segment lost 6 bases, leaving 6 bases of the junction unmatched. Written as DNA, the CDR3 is TGTGCCAGCAGGATCCCGGGACAGGTGAACACTGAAGCTTTCTTT. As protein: CASRIPGQVNTEAFF.

The CDR3 reads CASTYFGGGPDTQYF. CDR3 coding DNA: TGTGCCAGCACTTACTTCGGGGGGGGCCCAGATACGCAGTATTTT. J is TRBJ2-3 and V is TRBV7-3, with TRBD2 identical over 8 bases. Germline trimming cut 7 bases from V and 4 bases from J; bases unmatched to any gene: 10. Germline V gene lookup returns CDR1 SGHTA and CDR2 FQGTGA. This CDR3 is 15 amino acids long.